This T cell receptor (beta chain) was sequenced for a study of CD8 T cells in ankylosing spondylitis. Study-wide points: From matched ankylosing spondylitis synovial fluid, disease-linked clones were reportedly recovered at significantly enriched levels. The study identified a TCR beta motif of roughly eight highly homologous variants that appeared characteristic of ankylosing spondylitis blood.

The CDR3 sequence is 17 residues long. V dropped 2 bases and J dropped 0 bases, with 14 bases sitting between them. Construction of TCR beta libraries was performed using quantitative 5'-RACE with molecular barcodes. TCRdb called the 5' RACE reads again in MiXCR, with one record for every CDR3 protein. Here the sample spans about 300,000 distinct CDR3 sequences, around 10% being singletons. The sample holds a few counts of this clonotype. What it binds is not known. Sequencing was carried out using blood, either unsorted or a sorted T cell fraction (not recorded which). The sequence was collected from a female donor with ankylosing spondylitis or in good health (not recorded which). The chain is built from TRBV12-3 or TRBV12-4 and TRBJ1-3; D not certain. CDR3 in amino acids: CASSLIIMYSSGNTIYF. The CDR3, as DNA: TGTGCCAGCAGTTTAATTATTATGTATAGCTCTGGAAACACCATATATTTT.